These T cell receptor beta chains were read from a single sample in a study of blood T cell repertoires in COVID-19. The data were produced by immunoSEQ multiplex PCR, yet TCRdb's version contains in-frame clones alone and is incomplete. This repertoire shows approximately 330,000 clones, roughly 87% found once; its top ten account for around 8.9%. Sequencing used peripheral blood. All receptors derive from a man aged 25 to 40 with COVID-19, enrolled during active disease. Each CDR3 is given with its conserved first and last residue. Fields, in order: clone size, J gene, D gene, V gene, CDR3 DNA, CDR3 protein. D genes are given only for firm matches. Rows may omit the clone size; those that give it use once, few, many or a size class.

>.|TRBJ1-6|TRBD1|TRBV5-1
TGCGCCAGCAGCTTGGGACAGGGGGCTTCACCCCTCCACTTT
CASSLGQGASPLHF
>.|TRBJ2-1|TRBD2|TRBV24-1
TGTGCCACCAGTGGTCCTAGCGGGAGCTATGAGCAGTTCTTC
CATSGPSGSYEQFF
>.|TRBJ1-5|TRBD1|TRBV28
TGTGCCAGCACCTCGGCGGGACAGGGAAGACAGCCCCAGCATTTT
CASTSAGQGRQPQHF
>.|TRBJ2-1|TRBD2|TRBV5-3
TGTGCCAGAAGCGTAGGACCTAGCGGGTCCTCCTACAATGAGCAGTTCTTC
CARSVGPSGSSYNEQFF
>.|TRBJ2-3|.|TRBV7-6
TGTGCCAGCAGTTCCGCGGGTCTTAGCACAGATACGCAGTATTTT
CASSSAGLSTDTQYF
>.|TRBJ2-1|TRBD1|TRBV27
TGTGCCAGCAGTGGTGGGACAGTGGGGTACAATGAGCAGTTCTTC
CASSGGTVGYNEQFF
>.|TRBJ2-3|TRBD2|TRBV27
TGTGCCAGCAGTTTCGGCGGGAGGCCCGCGGATACGCAGTATTTT
CASSFGGRPADTQYF
>.|TRBJ1-5|.|TRBV27
TGTGCCAGCAGTTTACATGGGGGCAGGACCGACAATCAGCCCCAGCATTTT
CASSLHGGRTDNQPQHF
>.|TRBJ2-3|TRBD2|TRBV7-2
TGTGCCAGCAGCTTATGGGCGACTAGCGGGGGACATACAGATACGCAGTATTTT
CASSLWATSGGHTDTQYF
>.|TRBJ2-7|TRBD2|TRBV7-2
TGTGCCAGCAGCTTAAGGGTTGGGGATCGGGGGGGCTCGTACGAGCAGTACTTC
CASSLRVGDRGGSYEQYF
>.|TRBJ2-1|TRBD2|TRBV11-1
TGTGCCAGCAGCTCACTAGCGGGCTACAATGAGCAGTTCTTC
CASSSLAGYNEQFF
>.|TRBJ2-7|.|TRBV5-4
TGTGCCAGCAGCCCCAGACAGGCATCCTACGAGCAGTACTTC
CASSPRQASYEQYF
>once|TRBJ2-2|.|TRBV11-2
TGTGCCAGCAGCTTACAATTAGGGGGCACCGGGGAGCTGTTTTTT
CASSLQLGGTGELFF